These 25 T cell receptor beta chains were all obtained from the same sample, sequenced in a study of blood T cell repertoires in COVID-19. Sequencing was performed with immunoSEQ multiplex PCR; in TCRdb, only in-frame clones are kept and a portion is missing. The table has roughly 57,000 clones, 80% to 90% seen once. The sample consisted of peripheral blood. These receptors were taken from a human donor in a cohort sampled during active COVID-19.

This chain uses TRBV3-1 (or the pseudogene TRBV3-2) with TRBJ1-5, with a weak D call TRBD1 (6 bases). Germline lookup yields CDR1 LGHDT and CDR2 YNNKEL (reference sequence). The V end was cut by 2 bases, the J end by 0 bases, with 17 bases between. The CDR3 spans 18 residues. The CDR3 spells CASSQLFGQPNSNQPQHF. CDR3 sequence (DNA): TGTGCCAGCAGCCAACTCTTCGGACAGCCTAATAGCAATCAGCCCCAGCATTTT.

The chain carries TRBV18 and TRBJ2-7; tentatively, D is TRBD1 (6 bases). This CDR3 has 15 residues. Germline loops: CDR1 KGHSH, CDR2 LQKENI. The ends were cut back, 3 bases at V and 2 bases at J, with 14 bases in the middle. CDR3 loop: CASSPGQYNPYEQYF. CDR3 in DNA: TGTGCCAGCTCACCCGGACAGTACAATCCCTACGAGCAGTACTTC.

V usage is TRBV27 and J usage is TRBJ2-5; 9 bases fit TRBD1. The V gene end was trimmed by 5 bases and the J gene end by 5 bases; junction bases not matched to a gene: 9. CDR1 is MNHEY and CDR2 is SMNVEV in the germline V gene (reference sequence). This CDR3 spans 15 amino acids. CDR3 in DNA: TGTGCCAGCAGTCGACGGACAGGGGCCCGGGAGACCCAGTACTTC. As protein: CASSRRTGARETQYF.

J is TRBJ2-7 and V is TRBV10-3; TRBD2 matches 9 bases. From germline, CDR1 is ENHRY and CDR2 SYGVKD. The CDR3 is 17 amino acids. After removal of 4 bases from V and 0 bases from J, the junction contained 10 bases not matched to a gene. The CDR3 region is CAISGSGGHISSYEQYF. CDR3 sequence (DNA): TGTGCCATCAGTGGTAGCGGGGGCCACATCAGCTCCTACGAGCAGTACTTC.

The chain is built from TRBV7-2 and TRBJ2-3, with D tentatively TRBD2 (6 bases). The germline V gene has CDR1 SGHTA and CDR2 FQGNSA. The V end was cut by 6 bases, the J end by 0 bases, with 10 bases between. The CDR3 has 14 amino acids. CDR3 nucleotide sequence: TGTGCCAGCAGGGAGGGGAGCAGCACAGATACGCAGTATTTT. Translating gives CASREGSSTDTQYF.

The V call is TRBV7-8, the J call TRBJ2-5; maybe TRBD1 (6 bases). The V gene lost 1 base and the J gene lost 3 bases, with 9 bases spanning the gap. Germline V lookup: CDR1 SGHVS, CDR2 FQNEAQ. The CDR3 loop spans 14 amino acids. Written as DNA, the CDR3 is TGTGCCAGCAGCTTAGGGGGGCTCAAAGAGACCCAGTACTTC. It codes for CASSLGGLKETQYF.

The chain uses TRBV5-5 and TRBJ1-2; 8 nucleotides match TRBD1. The CDR3 totals 13 residues. The J segment lost 8 bases and the V segment lost 4 bases, leaving 7 bases of the junction unmatched. Germline CDR1 and CDR2: SGHKS and YYEKEE (reference sequence). The CDR3 coding sequence is TGTGCCAGCAGCGTCCAGGGGGCGGAGGGCTACACCTTC. Its translation: CASSVQGAEGYTF.

V gene TRBV10-2 combines with J gene TRBJ2-3; 8 positions agree with TRBD2. This CDR3 has 18 residues. Germline trimming cut 8 bases from V and 5 bases from J; bases unmatched to any gene: 21. From germline, CDR1 is WSHSY and CDR2 SAAADI. The CDR3 spells CASGPSGGGLGLGDTQYF. DNA of the CDR3: TGCGCCAGCGGGCCCAGCGGGGGAGGCTTGGGGTTAGGAGATACGCAGTATTTT.

This sequence joins TRBV19 and TRBJ1-3; D remains ambiguous. Germline CDR1 is LNHDA and CDR2 is SQIVND (reference sequence). This CDR3 spans 15 amino acids. V lost 7 bases, J lost 0 bases, and 13 bases lay in between. The CDR3 coding sequence is TGTGCCAGTACGTTGGACTCCAGCTCTGGAAACACCATATATTTT. It yields the protein CASTLDSSSGNTIYF.

The chain joins TRBV18 to TRBJ2-5; D unresolved. This CDR3 has 13 residues. Trimming removed 0 bases from V and 5 bases from J, with 7 bases in between. Germline V CDR1 and CDR2: KGHSH, LQKENI. The CDR3 nucleotides read TGTGCCAGCTCACCACCGCCGCGGGAGACCCAGTACTTC. Translated, it gives CASSPPPRETQYF.

J is TRBJ1-3 and V is TRBV5-4; a possible D gene is TRBD1 (6 bases). V was shortened by 0 bases and J by 0 bases, with 7 bases between the two germline ends. The V gene's germline CDR1 is SGHNT and CDR2 YYREEE (reference sequence). The CDR3 totals 15 residues. The CDR3 region is CASSLGTASGNTIYF. CDR3 DNA: TGTGCCAGCAGCTTGGGGACAGCCTCTGGAAACACCATATATTTT. The whole variable domain, filled in from reference TRBV5-4 and TRBJ1-3, reads ETGVTQSPTHLIKTRGQQVTLRCSSQSGHNTVSWYQQALGQGPQFIFQYYREEENGRGNFPPRFSGLQFPNYSSELNVNALELDDSALYLCASSLGTASGNTIYFGEGSWLTVV.

The chain is built from TRBV19 and TRBJ1-5; no definite D call. This CDR3 is built from 13 residues. The germline V gene encodes CDR1 LNHDA and CDR2 SQIVND (reference sequence). The V gene lost 11 bases and the J gene lost 3 bases, with 14 bases spanning the gap. The CDR3 is CASSGSVNQPQHF. CDR3 DNA sequence: TGTGCCTCAAGTGGGAGCGTCAATCAGCCCCAGCATTTT.

J is TRBJ1-5 and V is TRBV19; unclear D gene. Per the germline V gene, CDR1 is LNHDA and CDR2 is SQIVND (reference sequence). This CDR3 has 16 residues. V was shortened by 7 bases and J by 2 bases, with 18 bases between the two germline ends. The CDR3 coding sequence is TGTGCCAGTATCGATGGGTCGGGTTTGGGCAATCAGCCCCAGCATTTT. This gives the protein CASIDGSGLGNQPQHF.

This rearrangement joins TRBV18 to TRBJ2-5; D unresolved. The J call is uncertain, as TRBJ2-7 better fits the DNA end. This CDR3 comprises 13 residues. CDR1 and CDR2 from the germline V gene are KGHSH and LQKENI. In DNA, the CDR3 is TGTGCCAGCTCACCCCTAGAGGTCCACGAGCAGTACTTC. Translation gives CASSPLEVHEQYF.

The chain uses TRBV11-2 and TRBJ1-1; the D is unclear. The V end lost 5 bases, the J end lost 1 base, and 17 bases lay between the germline ends. CDR3 length: 16 residues. Germline V gene sequence: CDR1 SGHAT, CDR2 FQNNGV. The CDR3 DNA reads TGTGCCAGCAGCGGAACAGACTATTTGCCGAACACTGAAGCTTTCTTT. This sequence encodes CASSGTDYLPNTEAFF.

V gene TRBV6-5 combines with J gene TRBJ1-5; D gene uncertain. The CDR3 totals 13 residues. Germline lookup yields CDR1 MNHEY and CDR2 SVGAGI. With 4 bases removed from V and 7 bases from J, the gap between germline ends came to 11 bases. The chain's CDR3 is CASSSHPGQPQHF. Written as DNA, the CDR3 is TGTGCCAGCAGTTCCCACCCGGGGCAGCCCCAGCATTTT.

The chain recombines TRBV11-2 with TRBJ1-2, with TRBD1 matching 7 bases. This CDR3 contains 14 residues. The V gene end was trimmed by 6 bases and the J gene end by 5 bases; junction bases not matched to a gene: 9. Germline-derived CDR1 and CDR2 are SGHAT and FQNNGV. CDR3 coding DNA: TGTGCCAGCAGTCGAGACCAGGGGGGATATGGCTACACCTTC. Translating gives CASSRDQGGYGYTF.

The chain uses TRBV3-1 (or the pseudogene TRBV3-2) and TRBJ2-3; D is unclear. Trimming took 1 base from V and 2 from J, leaving 4 bases between them. In germline, CDR1 is LGHDT, CDR2 YNNKEL (reference sequence). This CDR3 has 13 amino acids. CDR3: CASSQGYTDTQYF. DNA for the CDR3: TGTGCCAGCAGCCAAGGCTACACAGATACGCAGTATTTT.

The chain is built from TRBV29-1 and TRBJ2-7, with 8 bases aligning to TRBD2. Trimming removed 5 bases from V and 3 bases from J; junction bases left unmatched: 6. CDR3 size: 13 residues. Germline V lookup: CDR1 SQVTM, CDR2 ANQGSEA. In DNA form, the CDR3 reads TGCAGCGTTCTAGGGACTAGGAACTACGAGCAGTACTTC. This gives the protein CSVLGTRNYEQYF.

In its sample, this clone was seen once. This chain joins TRBV5-1 and TRBJ1-2; 8 positions agree with TRBD1. This CDR3 is 15 amino acids long. CDR1 and CDR2 from the germline V gene are SGHRS and YFSETQ. Trimming at V came to 3 bases and at J to 2 bases, leaving 6 bases not matched to a gene. The CDR3 region has the DNA TGCGCCAGCAGCTCTGGAGGACAGGGCAACTATGGCTACACCTTC. This gives the protein CASSSGGQGNYGYTF.

This chain joins TRBV19 and TRBJ2-4, with 10 bases aligning to TRBD2. CDR3 length: 12 amino acids. Germline-derived CDR1 and CDR2 are LNHDA and SQIVND (reference sequence). V lost 3 bases, J lost 13 bases, and 3 bases stayed unmatched. The DNA of the CDR3 is TGTGCCAGTAGTATCCCGGGACTAGCGCAGTACTTC. Its translation: CASSIPGLAQYF.

V usage is TRBV6-5 and J usage is TRBJ1-2, with 7 bases fitting TRBD1. The V gene end was trimmed by 3 bases and the J gene end by 0 bases; junction bases not matched to a gene: 7. Germline loops: CDR1 MNHEY, CDR2 SVGAGI. There are 16 residues in the CDR3. The CDR3 here is CASSYTGQLSNYGYTF. DNA for the CDR3: TGTGCCAGCAGTTATACGGGACAGCTCTCTAACTATGGCTACACCTTC.

This clone was observed a few times. The chain employs TRBV2 and TRBJ1-2; unclear D gene. Germline assignment: CDR1 SNHLY and CDR2 FYNNEI. This CDR3 has 11 residues. The V end was cut by 6 bases, the J end by 8 bases, with 10 bases between. In DNA, the CDR3 is TGTGCCAGCAGCCGAGGTAGCGGCTACACCTTC. Amino acids: CASSRGSGYTF.

The CDR3 sequence is CASSPTSGTHHDEQYF. The CDR3 coding sequence is TGTGCCAGCTCACCGACTTCCGGGACACACCACGACGAGCAGTACTTC. The chain links TRBV18 to TRBJ2-7; D is possibly TRBD1 (6 bases). Germline assignment: CDR1 KGHSH and CDR2 LQKENI. V lost 3 bases and J 5 bases, leaving 20 bases between the germline ends. This CDR3 is 16 amino acids long. Based on the CDR3 plus reference TRBV18 and TRBJ2-7, the full variable domain is NAGVMQNPRHLVRRRGQEARLRCSPMKGHSHVYWYRQLPEEGLKFMVYLQKENIIDESGMPKERFSAEFPKEGPSILRIQQVVRGDSAAYFCASSPTSGTHHDEQYFGPGTRLTVT.

The CDR3 reads CASSLYGGQGADEQFF. CDR3 bases: TGTGCCAGCAGTTTGTACGGGGGACAGGGGGCGGATGAGCAGTTCTTC. The V call is TRBV27, the J call TRBJ2-1; 12 positions agree with TRBD1. The ends lost 3 bases at V and 8 bases at J; junction bases unmatched: 8. Germline lookup yields CDR1 MNHEY and CDR2 SMNVEV (reference sequence). This CDR3 is built from 16 residues.